This entry lists 18 T cell receptor beta chains sequenced from one sample in a study of T cells in women clearing cervical HPV infection. Profiled with immunoSEQ multiplex PCR; TCRdb holds only in-frame clones, not every one. There are tens of thousands of clones in the sample, with 4.2% held by the top ten. Sequencing was performed on blood buffy coat. Source of these receptors: a woman between 18 and 70 years old with a cervical HPV16 infection that either progressed to CIN3+ or cleared (not recorded which).

As to this clone: The CDR3 end falls 3 residues outside the read, so it is completed with the germline J gene. The identical CDR3 is also encoded by other nucleotide sequences in the sample. V gene TRBV20-1 combines with J gene TRBJ2-1; 8 bases map to TRBD2. This CDR3 has 15 amino acids. Germline V CDR1 and CDR2: DFQATT, SNEGSKA (reference sequence). V was clipped by 7 bases and J by 8 bases; unmatched bases: 16. CDR3 DNA (partial): TGCAGTGGGCCCTTAGCGGGATTAATTTGGGATGAG. Its protein product is CSGPLAGLIWDE. The full-length CDR3 reads as CSGPLAGLIWDEQFF.

Comment on this clone: The observed sequence ends 3 residues before the CDR3 terminus, with the missing tail filled in from the germline J gene. The chain joins TRBV7-3 to TRBJ2-2, with D unclear. The CDR3 runs to 15 residues. CDR1 is SGHTA and CDR2 is FQGTGA in the germline V gene. V was trimmed by 5 bases and J by 2 bases, leaving 12 bases between them. CDR3 DNA, as far as it was read: TGTGCCAGCAGCCCCCAAGAGCTTAACACCGGGGAG. Translating it yields CASSPQELNTGE. The CDR3, in full, reads CASSPQELNTGELFF.

Details on this clone: The CDR3 extends 3 residues past the end of the read, so its final part is completed from the germline J gene. This rearrangement joins TRBV20-1 to TRBJ2-5; 9 bases align to TRBD1. In germline, CDR1 is DFQATT, CDR2 SNEGSKA (reference sequence). The CDR3 contains 15 residues. Trimming removed 1 base from V and 4 bases from J; junction bases left unmatched: 7. CDR3 bases read: TGCAGTGCTAGAGTACAACAGGGGGCTAGAGAGACC. It encodes CSARVQQGARET. The entire CDR3 sequence reads CSARVQQGARETQYF.

With regard to this clone: The observed sequence ends 3 residues before the CDR3 terminus, with the missing tail filled in from the germline J gene. The chain is built from TRBV20-1 and TRBJ2-7; 9 nucleotides align to TRBD1. The CDR3 spans 19 residues. V gave up 0 bases and J gave up 3 bases; unmatched junction bases: 18. CDR1 is DFQATT and CDR2 is SNEGSKA in the germline V gene (reference sequence). CDR3 protein: CSARDRGQGLPLAYYEQYF. Incomplete CDR3 DNA: TGCAGTGCTAGAGATAGGGGACAGGGCCTCCCACTAGCCTACTACGAG.

A remark on this clone: With the read ending 3 residues before the CDR3 end, the germline J gene is used to fill in that end. The chain carries TRBV19 and TRBJ2-2; 11 bases are a match to TRBD1. Germline V gives CDR1 LNHDA, CDR2 SQIVND (reference sequence). The CDR3 is made up of 14 amino acids. J gave up 5 bases and V 6 bases, and 2 bases lay outside the gene matches. This CDR3 is CASRGTGGTGELFF. The part of the CDR3 DNA that was read is TGTGCCAGTAGGGGGACAGGGGGAACCGGGGAG. The full variable domain, with the rest looked up from reference TRBV19 and TRBJ2-2, is DGGITQSPKYLFRKEGQNVTLSCEQNLNHDAMYWYRQDPGQGLRLIYYSQIVNDFQKGDIAEGYSVSREKKESFPLTVTSAQKNPTAFYLCASRGTGGTGELFFGEGSRLTVL.

As concerns this clone: The read halts 3 residues ahead of the CDR3 end, with the missing end drawn from the germline J gene. The V call is TRBV20-1, the J call TRBJ1-1; the match to TRBD1 covers 7 bases. CDR1 DFQATT and CDR2 SNEGSKA come from the germline V gene (reference sequence). The CDR3 is 12 amino acids. CDR3 protein: CSAQLTRGRAFF. The covered CDR3 bases are TGCAGTGCTCAACTGACTAGGGGGCGA.

Comments on this clone: Coverage ceases 3 residues before the CDR3 finishes, and the germline J gene fills in the end. This chain uses TRBV5-6 with TRBJ2-7; 7 bases align to TRBD1. Germline CDR1 SGHDT, CDR2 YYEEEE. V trimming: 4 bases; J trimming: 2 bases; junction bases outside the gene matches: 9. This CDR3 contains 15 residues. The sequenced CDR3 bases are TGTGCCAGCAGCCGCATCGGGCAGGGGGCCTACGAG. This encodes CASSRIGQGAYE. The entire CDR3 protein reads CASSRIGQGAYEQYF.

On this clone itself: The CDR3 end falls 3 residues outside the read, so it is completed with the germline J gene. V is TRBV29-1 and J is TRBJ2-2; D is unclear. The germline gives CDR1 SQVTM, CDR2 ANQGSEA. The V end lost 2 bases, the J end lost 3 bases, and 16 bases lay between the germline ends. CDR3 length: 16 amino acids. CDR3 DNA (partial): TGCAGCGTTGAATTTTACGATCGACAACACACCGGGGAG. The encoded protein is CSVEFYDRQHTGE. In full, the CDR3 reads CSVEFYDRQHTGELFF.

As to this clone: The read terminates 3 residues before the CDR3 end, so the remaining end is supplied by the germline J gene. J is TRBJ1-2 and V is TRBV6-4, with 8 positions matching TRBD1. From germline, CDR1 is MRHNA and CDR2 SNTAGT. The CDR3 contains 13 residues. CDR3 bases read: TGTGCCAGCAGTGACGACAGGGGTCGGAGC. It translates to CASSDDRGRS. The complete CDR3 sequence is CASSDDRGRSYTF.

Points on this clone: The read halts 3 residues ahead of the CDR3 end, with the missing end drawn from the germline J gene. This rearrangement joins TRBV10-1 to TRBJ2-1; 11 bases are shared with TRBD2. Germline values: CDR1 WNHNN, CDR2 SYGVQD (reference sequence). The CDR3 has 15 residues. The junction had 4 bases not matched to a gene; V was cut back by 9 bases and J by 0 bases. CDR3 in amino acids: CASLAGGFSYNEQFF. CDR3 bases read: TGCGCCAGTCTAGCGGGAGGTTTCTCCTACAATGAG.

A note on this clone: Sequencing ends 3 residues short of the CDR3 end; the germline J gene provides the rest. V gene TRBV30 combines with J gene TRBJ2-1; 8 nucleotides align to TRBD2. Losses at the gene ends were 0 bases for V and 9 bases for J; bases not matched to a gene: 10. This CDR3 spans 15 amino acids. Germline V CDR1 and CDR2: GTSNPN, SVGIG (reference sequence). Here the CDR3 reads CAWSVQGLASIEQFF. The DNA read from the CDR3 is TGTGCCTGGAGTGTACAAGGACTAGCTTCGATTGAG.

The CDR3 DNA, read in part, is TGCGCCAGCAGCCAGGACAAGCCCACTGAA. Protein sequence: CASSQDKPTE. The entire CDR3 sequence reads CASSQDKPTEAFF. The chain couples TRBV5-1 to TRBJ1-1; D possibly corresponds to TRBD1 (5 bases). The observed sequence ends 3 residues before the CDR3 terminus, with the missing tail filled in from the germline J gene. CDR3 length: 13 amino acids. Germline loops: CDR1 SGHRS, CDR2 YFSETQ. Trimming removed 4 bases at V and 4 bases at J, with 11 bases between.

A note on this clone: With the read ending 3 residues before the CDR3 end, the germline J gene is used to fill in that end. The J gene is TRBJ2-5, the V gene TRBV12-3 or TRBV12-4; maybe TRBD1 (6 bases). This CDR3 comprises 15 residues. The V end was cut by 6 bases, the J end by 3 bases, with 17 bases between. The CDR3 DNA, read in part, is TGTGCCAGCAGCCAGGACAGAGGGCCAAAAGAGACC. Protein sequence: CASSQDRGPKET. The CDR3 in its entirety is CASSQDRGPKETQYF.

Concerning this clone itself: The sequenced fragment ends 3 residues before the CDR3 boundary, so the rest is inferred from the germline J gene. V gene TRBV6-2 or TRBV6-3 combines with J gene TRBJ1-2; D ambiguous. V was clipped by 10 bases and J by 0 bases, with 9 bases between them. The V gene's germline CDR1 is MNHEY and CDR2 SVGEGT. This CDR3 contains 12 residues. This chain's CDR3 is CATKGSNYGYTF. The DNA read from the CDR3 is TGTGCCACCAAAGGGTCTAACTATGGC.

With regard to this clone: The read ends 3 residues shy of where the CDR3 ends; the end is completed using the germline J gene. V usage is TRBV10-3 and J usage is TRBJ1-2, with a tentative D call TRBD1 (6 bases). The CDR3 consists of 14 residues. Trimming left V 6 bases short and J 2 bases short, with 13 bases between. The germline V gene has CDR1 ENHRY and CDR2 SYGVKD. The CDR3 sequence is CAISPGQANYGYTF. Incomplete CDR3 DNA: TGTGCCATCAGCCCGGGACAAGCGAACTATGGC.

For this clone: The sequence runs out 3 residues before the end of the CDR3; the remainder is reconstructed from the germline J gene. The V call is TRBV7-2, the J call TRBJ2-5; 10 bases are shared with TRBD1. The J segment lost 5 bases and the V segment lost 6 bases, leaving 3 bases of the junction unmatched. CDR3 length: 13 residues. The germline CDR1 and CDR2 sequences are SGHTA and FQGNSA. The CDR3 reads CASRDRGRETQYF. The part of the CDR3 DNA that was read is TGTGCCAGCAGGGACAGGGGGAGGGAGACC.

On this clone: The CDR3 extends 3 residues past the end of the read, so its final part is completed from the germline J gene. The genes are TRBV7-2 and TRBJ2-5; maybe TRBD2 (6 bases). V lost 3 bases and J lost 4, with 6 bases in between. The V gene's germline CDR1 is SGHTA and CDR2 FQGNSA. This CDR3 contains 12 residues. Incomplete CDR3 DNA: TGTGCCAGCAGCTTCGGGGGAGAGACC. Encoded protein: CASSFGGET. The whole CDR3 region reads CASSFGGETQYF.

Details on this clone: The read finishes 3 residues shy of the CDR3 end, and the germline J gene is used to complete it. The chain couples TRBV7-3 to TRBJ2-1, with TRBD2 matching 7 bases. The germline V gene has CDR1 SGHTA and CDR2 FQGTGA. V dropped 1 base and J dropped 6; count of bases not matched to a gene: 6. The length of the CDR3 is 15 residues. The CDR3 bases that were read are TGTGCCAGCAGCTTAATGGGGAGCGGGGCCAATGAG. Translating gives CASSLMGSGANE. The CDR3 in its entirety is CASSLMGSGANEQFF. Drawing the rest from reference TRBV7-3 and TRBJ2-1, the complete variable domain is GAGVSQTPSNKVTEKGKYVELRCDPISGHTALYWYRQSLGQGPEFLIYFQGTGAADDSGLPNDRFFAVRPEGSVSTLKIQRTERGDSAVYLCASSLMGSGANEQFFGPGTRLTVL.